This TCR beta chain was sequenced in a study of T cells of healthy individuals. In its sample, this clonotype was seen many times. In TCRdb, the 5' RACE reads were re-called with MiXCR into one record per CDR3 protein. The repertoire has 53,000 or so distinct CDR3 sequences, around 15% of them found once; the top ten carry 15% to 20%. The J segment lost 4 bases and the V segment lost 3 bases, leaving 12 bases of the junction unmatched. The CDR3 covers 16 residues. In germline, CDR1 is SGHKS, CDR2 YYEKEE (reference sequence). V is TRBV5-5 and J is TRBJ1-2; 7 positions agree with TRBD1. The clonotype comes from a human donor in good health. The CDR3 nucleotides read TGTGCCAGCAGCTCCCTTTTCGAGACAGGGTTCTATGGCTACACCTTC. Translated, it gives CASSSLFETGFYGYTF. The entire variable domain, with the rest obtained from reference TRBV5-5 and TRBJ1-2, is as follows: DAGVTQSPTHLIKTRGQQVTLRCSPISGHKSVSWYQQVLGQGPQFIFQYYEKEERGRGNFPDRFSARQFPNYSSELNVNALLLGDSALYLCASSSLFETGFYGYTFGSGTRLTVV.